Below are 2 T cell receptor beta chains sequenced from a single sample in a study of T cell clones after liver transplantation. The method was immunoSEQ multiplex PCR; TCRdb's version includes in-frame clones alone and lacks a portion of them. The table records roughly 100,000 clones, about 86% of them present only once. The sample was CD4+ T cells from blood, taken 45 to 50 months after liver transplant. The receptors originated from a human patient who received a liver transplant. Some T cells may trace back to the graft donor.

The chain couples TRBV6-5 to TRBJ2-5; D tentatively fits TRBD1 or TRBD2 (5 bases each). Germline V lookup: CDR1 MNHEY, CDR2 SVGAGI. The CDR3 consists of 15 residues. The ends were cut back, 2 bases at V and 2 bases at J, with 12 bases in the middle. The CDR3 region is CASSYLQGPQETQYF. Here the CDR3 DNA reads TGTGCCAGCAGTTACCTTCAGGGACCGCAAGAGACCCAGTACTTC.

This rearrangement joins TRBV2 to TRBJ2-7; tentative D call: TRBD2 (7 bases). Germline lookup yields CDR1 SNHLY and CDR2 FYNNEI. V dropped 2 bases and J dropped 2 bases, with 10 bases sitting between them. The CDR3 length is 14 residues. The CDR3 sequence is CASSERGTTYEQYF. The DNA for the CDR3 is TGTGCCAGCAGTGAAAGGGGGACTACCTACGAGCAGTACTTC.